Given below is one T cell receptor (beta chain) in context. What it recognizes is unknown. This sample is part of a study of circulating and synovial CD4+ cells in juvenile arthritis. Profiled with immunoSEQ multiplex PCR; TCRdb holds only in-frame clones, not every one. The sample holds more than 13,000 clones; 80% to 85% are singletons and the top ten take 3.6%. The germline CDR1 and CDR2 sequences are SGDLS and YYNGEE. The V end was cut by 3 bases, the J end by 7 bases, with 16 bases between. The CDR3 consists of 14 residues. Sequenced samples came from active juvenile idiopathic arthritis patients. The study, taken as a whole, reports: Deeper sequencing increased measured overlap with synovial clonotypes. These repertoires were less diverse than bulk blood CD4 repertoires.

The TCR originated in a human patient with juvenile idiopathic arthritis. Some clones in this sample may be carry-over from other donors' samples. The source material was CD4+ T cells from synovial fluid. This chain links TRBV9 with TRBJ1-1; D unresolved. This CDR3 is CASSALNTPYEAFF. The CDR3 bases are TGTGCCAGCAGCGCGCTGAACACACCTTATGAAGCTTTCTTT.